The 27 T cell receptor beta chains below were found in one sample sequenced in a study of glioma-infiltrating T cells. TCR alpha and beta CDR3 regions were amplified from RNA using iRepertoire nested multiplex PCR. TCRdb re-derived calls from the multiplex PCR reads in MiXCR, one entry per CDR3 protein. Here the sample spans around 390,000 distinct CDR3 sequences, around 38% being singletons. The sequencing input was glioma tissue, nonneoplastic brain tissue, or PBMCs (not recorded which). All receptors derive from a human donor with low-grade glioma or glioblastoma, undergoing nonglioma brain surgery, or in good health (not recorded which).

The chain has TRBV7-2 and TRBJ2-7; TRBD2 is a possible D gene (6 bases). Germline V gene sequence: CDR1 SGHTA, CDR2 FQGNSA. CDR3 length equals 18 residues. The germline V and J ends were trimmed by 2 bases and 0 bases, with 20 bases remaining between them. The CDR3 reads CASSLRASESRASYEQYF. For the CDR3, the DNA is TGTGCCAGCAGCTTAAGGGCTAGCGAGAGTCGAGCCTCCTACGAGCAGTACTTC.

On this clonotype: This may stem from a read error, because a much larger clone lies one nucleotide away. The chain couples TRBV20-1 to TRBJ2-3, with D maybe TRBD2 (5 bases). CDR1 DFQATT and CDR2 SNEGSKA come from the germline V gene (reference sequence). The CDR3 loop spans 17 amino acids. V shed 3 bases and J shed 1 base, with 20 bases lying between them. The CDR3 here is CSARPPGRGHRTDTQYF. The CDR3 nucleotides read TGCAGTGCTAGGCCACCCGGAAGAGGGCATCGCACAGATACGCAGTATTTT.

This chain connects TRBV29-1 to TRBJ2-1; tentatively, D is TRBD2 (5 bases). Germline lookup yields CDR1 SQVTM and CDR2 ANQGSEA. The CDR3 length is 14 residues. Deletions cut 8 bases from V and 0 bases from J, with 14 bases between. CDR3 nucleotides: TGCAGCCACCGGGGAAGGTTCTCCTACAATGAGCAGTTCTTC. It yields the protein CSHRGRFSYNEQFF.

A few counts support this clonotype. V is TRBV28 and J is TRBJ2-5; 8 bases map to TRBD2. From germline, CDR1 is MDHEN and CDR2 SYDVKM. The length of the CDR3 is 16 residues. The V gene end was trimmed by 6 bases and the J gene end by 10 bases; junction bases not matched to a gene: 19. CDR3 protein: CASRSDRGGGHGDQYF. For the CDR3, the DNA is TGTGCCAGCAGGTCCGACCGGGGGGGGGGCCATGGCGACCAGTACTTC.

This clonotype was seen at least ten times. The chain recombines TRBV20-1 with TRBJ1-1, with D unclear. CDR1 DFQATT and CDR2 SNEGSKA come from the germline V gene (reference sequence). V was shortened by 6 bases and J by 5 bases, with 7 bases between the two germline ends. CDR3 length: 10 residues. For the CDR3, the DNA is TGCAGTGCCTGGGATACTGAAGCTTTCTTT. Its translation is CSAWDTEAFF.

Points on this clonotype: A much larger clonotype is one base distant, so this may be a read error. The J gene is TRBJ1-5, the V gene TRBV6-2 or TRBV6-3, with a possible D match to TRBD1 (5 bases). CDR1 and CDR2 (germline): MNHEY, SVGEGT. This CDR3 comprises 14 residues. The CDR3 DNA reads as TGTGCCAGCAGTTACGGGGGTCCGGATCAGTCCCAGCATTTT. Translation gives CASSYGGPDQSQHF.

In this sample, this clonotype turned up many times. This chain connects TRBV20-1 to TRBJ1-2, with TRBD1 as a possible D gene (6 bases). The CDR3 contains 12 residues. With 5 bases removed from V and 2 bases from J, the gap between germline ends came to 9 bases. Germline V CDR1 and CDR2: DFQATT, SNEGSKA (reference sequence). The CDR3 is CSADRSNYGYTF. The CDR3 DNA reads TGCAGTGCTGACAGGTCCAACTATGGCTACACCTTC.

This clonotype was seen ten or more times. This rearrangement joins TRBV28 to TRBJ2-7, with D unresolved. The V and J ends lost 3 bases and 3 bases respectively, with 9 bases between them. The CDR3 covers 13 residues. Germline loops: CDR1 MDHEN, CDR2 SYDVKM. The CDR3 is CASSFKTDYEQYF. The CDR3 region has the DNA TGTGCCAGCAGTTTCAAGACGGACTACGAGCAGTACTTC.

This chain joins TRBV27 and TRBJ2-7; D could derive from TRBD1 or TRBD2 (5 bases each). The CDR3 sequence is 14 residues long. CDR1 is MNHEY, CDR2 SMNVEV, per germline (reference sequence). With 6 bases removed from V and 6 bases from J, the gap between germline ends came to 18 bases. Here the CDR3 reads CASSPRWGIREQYF. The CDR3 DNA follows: TGTGCCAGCAGCCCCCGGTGGGGGATACGCGAGCAGTACTTC.

The CDR3 DNA reads as TGTGCCAGCAGTTTAGGGAGCGGTCAAGAGACCCAGTACTTC. Translation: CASSLGSGQETQYF. This chain connects TRBV12-3 or TRBV12-4 to TRBJ2-5; D possibly corresponds to TRBD2 (5 bases). Between the trimmed V and J ends, which lost 1 base and 2 bases, there was a span of 8 bases. The CDR3 is made up of 14 amino acids.

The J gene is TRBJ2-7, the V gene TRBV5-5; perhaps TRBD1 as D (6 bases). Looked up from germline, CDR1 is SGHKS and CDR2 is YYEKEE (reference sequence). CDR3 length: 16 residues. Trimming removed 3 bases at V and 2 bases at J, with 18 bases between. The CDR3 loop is CASSSAPVGQTYEQYF. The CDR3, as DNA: TGTGCCAGCAGCTCAGCCCCCGTCGGACAGACCTACGAGCAGTACTTC.

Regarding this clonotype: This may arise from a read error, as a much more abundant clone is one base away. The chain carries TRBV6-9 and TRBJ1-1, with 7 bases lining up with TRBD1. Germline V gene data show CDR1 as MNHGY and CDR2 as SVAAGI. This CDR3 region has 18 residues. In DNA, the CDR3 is TGTGCCAGCAGTTACAGCTTTTGGGCGGGACAGATGAACACTGATGCTTTCTTT. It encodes CASSYSFWAGQMNTDAFF.

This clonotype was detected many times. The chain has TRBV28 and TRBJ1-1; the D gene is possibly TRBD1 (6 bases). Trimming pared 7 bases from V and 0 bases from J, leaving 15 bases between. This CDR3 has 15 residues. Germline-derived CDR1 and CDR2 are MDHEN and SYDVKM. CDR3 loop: CASTFYRDVNTEAFF. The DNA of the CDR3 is TGTGCCAGCACGTTTTACAGGGACGTGAACACTGAAGCTTTCTTT.

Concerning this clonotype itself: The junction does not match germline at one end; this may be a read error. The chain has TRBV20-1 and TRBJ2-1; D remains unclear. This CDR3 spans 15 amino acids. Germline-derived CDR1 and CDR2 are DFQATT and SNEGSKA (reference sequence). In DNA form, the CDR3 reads TGCAATGCTCCTACCCCACACGTATTATACAATGAGCAGTTCTTC. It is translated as CNAPTPHVLYNEQFF.

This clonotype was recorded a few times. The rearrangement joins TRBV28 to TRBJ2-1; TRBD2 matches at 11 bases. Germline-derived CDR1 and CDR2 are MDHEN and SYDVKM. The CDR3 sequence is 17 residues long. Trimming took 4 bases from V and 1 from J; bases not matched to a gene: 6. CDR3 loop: CASSWPSGRHSYNEQFF. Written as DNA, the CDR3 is TGTGCCAGCAGTTGGCCTAGCGGGAGGCATTCCTACAATGAGCAGTTCTTC.

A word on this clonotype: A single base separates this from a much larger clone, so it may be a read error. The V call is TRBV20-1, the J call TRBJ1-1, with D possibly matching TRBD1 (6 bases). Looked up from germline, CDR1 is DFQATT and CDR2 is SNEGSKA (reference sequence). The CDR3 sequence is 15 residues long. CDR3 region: CSARVQGRGNTEALF. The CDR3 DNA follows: TGCAGTGCTAGAGTACAGGGAAGGGGAAACACTGAAGCTCTCTTT.

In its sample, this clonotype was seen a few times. CDR3 nucleotides: TGTGCCAGCAGCAGATCCCAGGGGGCGCTGGGAGATCAGCCCCAGCATTTT. Residues: CASSRSQGALGDQPQHF. The chain links TRBV28 to TRBJ1-5; 8 nucleotides align to TRBD1. Unmatched junction bases numbered 15, after V lost 6 bases and J lost 5 bases. The CDR3 has 17 residues. The V gene's germline CDR1 is MDHEN and CDR2 SYDVKM.

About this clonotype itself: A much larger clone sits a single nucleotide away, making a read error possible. The CDR3 DNA sequence: TGCAATGCTAAGAGGCGATGGGGACTTTTAAATCAGCCCCAGCATTTT. It encodes CNAKRRWGLLNQPQHF. The chain has TRBV20-1 and TRBJ1-5; D might be TRBD1 (5 bases). In germline, CDR1 is DFQATT, CDR2 SNEGSKA (reference sequence). The CDR3 is 16 amino acids.

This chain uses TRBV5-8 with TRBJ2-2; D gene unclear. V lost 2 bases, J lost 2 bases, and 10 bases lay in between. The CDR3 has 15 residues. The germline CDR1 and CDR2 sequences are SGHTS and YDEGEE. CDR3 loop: CASSFREINTGELFF. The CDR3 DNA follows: TGTGCCAGCAGCTTCAGAGAAATTAACACCGGGGAGCTGTTTTTT.

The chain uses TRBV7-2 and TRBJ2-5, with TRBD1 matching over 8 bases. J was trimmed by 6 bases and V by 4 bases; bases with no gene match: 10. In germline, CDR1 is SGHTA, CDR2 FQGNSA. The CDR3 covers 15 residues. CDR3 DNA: TGTGCCAGCAGCTCAGCCCAGGGGGCATTAAAGACCCAGTACTTC. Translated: CASSSAQGALKTQYF.

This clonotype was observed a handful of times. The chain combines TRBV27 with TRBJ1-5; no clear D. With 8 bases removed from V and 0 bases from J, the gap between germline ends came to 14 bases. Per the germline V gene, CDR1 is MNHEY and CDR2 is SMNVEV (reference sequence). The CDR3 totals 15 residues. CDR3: CASQPSENSNQPQHF. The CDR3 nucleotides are TGTGCCAGCCAGCCTTCGGAAAATAGCAATCAGCCCCAGCATTTT.

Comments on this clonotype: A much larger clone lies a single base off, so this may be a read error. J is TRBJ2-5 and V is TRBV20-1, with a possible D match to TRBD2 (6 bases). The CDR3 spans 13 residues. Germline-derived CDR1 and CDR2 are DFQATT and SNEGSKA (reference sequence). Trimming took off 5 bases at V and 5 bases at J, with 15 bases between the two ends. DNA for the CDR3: TGCAGTGCTTGGAATGCCGCGGGGGAGACCCAGTACTTC. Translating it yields CSAWNAAGETQYF.

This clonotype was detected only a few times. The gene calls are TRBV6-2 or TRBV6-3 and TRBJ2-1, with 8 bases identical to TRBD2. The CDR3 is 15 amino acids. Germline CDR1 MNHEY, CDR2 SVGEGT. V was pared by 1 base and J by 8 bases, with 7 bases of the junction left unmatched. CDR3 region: CASSYFRGGSDEQFF. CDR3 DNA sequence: TGTGCCAGCAGTTACTTCCGGGGGGGTTCGGATGAGCAGTTCTTC.

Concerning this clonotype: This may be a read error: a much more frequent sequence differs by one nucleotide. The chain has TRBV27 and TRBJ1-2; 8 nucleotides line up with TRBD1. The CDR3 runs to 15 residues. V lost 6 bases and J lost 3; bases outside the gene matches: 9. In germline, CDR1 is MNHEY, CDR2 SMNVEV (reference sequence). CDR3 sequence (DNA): TGTGCCAGCAGGGATTATGGACAGGGCCACTATGGCTACACCTTC. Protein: CASRDYGQGHYGYTF.

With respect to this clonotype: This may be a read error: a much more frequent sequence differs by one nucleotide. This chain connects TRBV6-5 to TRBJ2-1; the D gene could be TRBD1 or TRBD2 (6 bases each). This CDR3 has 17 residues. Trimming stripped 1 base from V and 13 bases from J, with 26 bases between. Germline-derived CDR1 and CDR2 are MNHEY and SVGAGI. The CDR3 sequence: CASSYLWGPGGQETQFF. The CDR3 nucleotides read TGTGCCAGCAGTTACTTATGGGGTCCCGGGGGCCAAGAGACCCAGTTCTTC.

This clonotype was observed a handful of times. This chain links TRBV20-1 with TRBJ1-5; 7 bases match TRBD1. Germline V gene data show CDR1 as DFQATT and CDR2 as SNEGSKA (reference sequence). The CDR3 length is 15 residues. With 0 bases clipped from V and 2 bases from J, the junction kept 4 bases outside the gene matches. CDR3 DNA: TGCAGTGCTAGAGATCCCGACAGGGGCAATCAGCCCCAGCATTTT. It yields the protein CSARDPDRGNQPQHF.

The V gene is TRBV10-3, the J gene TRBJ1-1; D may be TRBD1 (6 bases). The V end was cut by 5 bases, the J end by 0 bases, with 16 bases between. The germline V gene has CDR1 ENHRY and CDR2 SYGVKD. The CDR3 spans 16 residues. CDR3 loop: CAISQGGGYVNTEAFF. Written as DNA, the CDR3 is TGTGCCATCAGTCAAGGGGGGGGCTATGTGAACACTGAAGCTTTCTTT.